This is a list of T cell receptor beta chains from one sample in a study of T-cell memory formation after mild COVID-19. TCRdb independently ran MiXCR on the 5' RACE reads; one entry per CDR3 protein. The table lists roughly 280,000 distinct CDR3 sequences, 8% to 9% of them singletons. Sequencing used PBMCs or a T cell subset sorted from them (not recorded which). All receptors derive from a man between 18 and 29 years old who had mild COVID-19 (a few samples of this study predate the infection). Cell type and time point are not known. Each CDR3 is given with its conserved first and last residue. D genes are given only for firm matches. Expanded clones are given a class, and other clones once, few, many or no size at all.

size: -; V: TRBV9; D: -; J: TRBJ1-2; DNA: TGTGCCAGCAGCGCCCTATATACTAACTATGGCTACACCTTC; CDR3: CASSALYTNYGYTF
size: -; V: TRBV29-1; D: -; J: TRBJ1-2; DNA: TGCAGCGTTGGATCGCCGGGGGCTGCTGGCTACACCTTC; CDR3: CSVGSPGAAGYTF
size: -; V: TRBV7-3; D: -; J: TRBJ2-1; DNA: TGTGCCAGCAGCCCGGACGGAAATAATGAGCAGTTCTTC; CDR3: CASSPDGNNEQFF
size: few; V: TRBV4-3; D: -; J: TRBJ2-1; DNA: TGCGCCAGCAGCCAAGATCCACTAGCTGGGGGTAATGAGCAGTTCTTC; CDR3: CASSQDPLAGGNEQFF
size: few; V: TRBV6-1; D: TRBD2; J: TRBJ2-3; DNA: TGTGCCAGCAGTGGGACTAGCGTCATTACGCAGTATTTT; CDR3: CASSGTSVITQYF
size: few; V: TRBV5-1; D: TRBD1; J: TRBJ2-3; DNA: TGCGCCAGCAGCTTAAGGACAGGGGAGGCAGATACGCAGTATTTT; CDR3: CASSLRTGEADTQYF
size: few; V: TRBV4-1; D: -; J: TRBJ1-2; DNA: TGCGCCAGCAGCCAAGATCGGGGGCATTTTGTTAACTATGGCTACACCTTC; CDR3: CASSQDRGHFVNYGYTF
size: -; V: TRBV11-2; D: -; J: TRBJ2-5; DNA: TGTGCCAGCAGTATAAACCAAGAGACCCAGTACTTC; CDR3: CASSINQETQYF
size: -; V: TRBV9; D: TRBD1; J: TRBJ2-6; DNA: TGTGCCAGCAGCGTTTTAGGGGGCGGTGGGGCCAACGTCCTGACTTTC; CDR3: CASSVLGGGGANVLTF
size: few; V: TRBV4-3; D: -; J: TRBJ2-7; DNA: TGCGCCAGCAGCCAAGAATGGGGGAAGGGAACCTACGAGCAGTACTTC; CDR3: CASSQEWGKGTYEQYF
size: few; V: TRBV12-3/TRBV12-4; D: TRBD1; J: TRBJ2-1; DNA: TGTGCCAGCAGTTCTCCGGACAGGGGGAGCTACAATGAGCAGTTCTTC; CDR3: CASSSPDRGSYNEQFF
size: many; V: TRBV7-9; D: -; J: TRBJ2-3; DNA: TGTGCCAGCAGCTTTTCTAGCTCCACAGATACGCAGTATTTT; CDR3: CASSFSSSTDTQYF
size: -; V: TRBV28; D: -; J: TRBJ1-2; DNA: TGTGCCAGCAGTTTTCTAGAGGGCCAGCACAACTATGGCTACACCTTC; CDR3: CASSFLEGQHNYGYTF
size: many; V: TRBV5-1; D: -; J: TRBJ1-2; DNA: TGCGCCAGCAGCTTTTTGGGCCTTAACTATGGCTACACCTTC; CDR3: CASSFLGLNYGYTF
size: -; V: TRBV12-3/TRBV12-4; D: TRBD1; J: TRBJ1-3; DNA: TGTGCCAGCAGAAGGACAGGGGGAAACACCATATATTTT; CDR3: CASRRTGGNTIYF
size: -; V: TRBV20-1; D: TRBD2; J: TRBJ2-5; DNA: TGCAGTGCTAGAGATAGAACTAGCGGGAGGGAGACCCAGTACTTC; CDR3: CSARDRTSGRETQYF
size: few; V: TRBV18; D: TRBD2; J: TRBJ2-7; DNA: TGTGCCAGCTCAGCGACTAGCGGGGGGAAATACGAGCAGTACTTC; CDR3: CASSATSGGKYEQYF
size: -; V: TRBV5-1; D: -; J: TRBJ2-3; DNA: TGCGCCAGCAGCTTGCTATCGAGAAACACAGATACGCAGTATTTT; CDR3: CASSLLSRNTDTQYF
size: -; V: TRBV2; D: -; J: TRBJ2-5; DNA: TGTGCCGGAGGGACTTCAGGGGAGACCCAGTACTTC; CDR3: CAGGTSGETQYF
size: few; V: TRBV6-5; D: -; J: TRBJ1-1; DNA: TGTGCCAGCAGTCAACTAAGCGGGACGGAGAACACTGAAGCTTTCTTT; CDR3: CASSQLSGTENTEAFF
size: many; V: TRBV7-3; D: TRBD2; J: TRBJ2-3; DNA: TGTGCCAGCAGCTTATACCCTAGCGGCGGCACAGATACGCAGTATTTT; CDR3: CASSLYPSGGTDTQYF
size: -; V: TRBV7-7; D: TRBD1; J: TRBJ2-5; DNA: TGTGCTAGCAGCTTAGATAGACAGGGCGGCGAGACCCAGTACTTC; CDR3: CASSLDRQGGETQYF
size: few; V: TRBV4-3; D: TRBD2; J: TRBJ2-1; DNA: TGCGCCAGCAGCCAGATGGGGAGGGCCCCGGCCGATGAGCAGTTCTTC; CDR3: CASSQMGRAPADEQFF
size: few; V: TRBV7-9; D: -; J: TRBJ1-4; DNA: TGTGCCAGCAGCTTTTCCCGGGCAGGGAGTGAAAAACTGTTTTTT; CDR3: CASSFSRAGSEKLFF
size: many; V: TRBV5-1; D: TRBD1; J: TRBJ2-3; DNA: TGCGCCAGCAGCGAAGGCCGGGACAGGGCCACAGATACGCAGTATTTT; CDR3: CASSEGRDRATDTQYF
size: -; V: TRBV7-2; D: -; J: TRBJ2-5; DNA: TGTGCCAGCAGCTCCCGCGGGGTAGCCTTCGGGGGGACCCAGTACTTC; CDR3: CASSSRGVAFGGTQYF
size: -; V: TRBV7-3; D: TRBD1; J: TRBJ2-3; DNA: TGTGCCAGCAGCCGGAATGGACAGGGGATAGATACGCAGTATTTT; CDR3: CASSRNGQGIDTQYF
size: few; V: TRBV28; D: TRBD1; J: TRBJ2-1; DNA: TGTGCCAGCACCCGAGGACAGGGGTACAATGAGCAGTTCTTC; CDR3: CASTRGQGYNEQFF
size: few; V: TRBV5-1; D: -; J: TRBJ1-4; DNA: TGCGCCAGCAGTTGGGGCCATGGCAGGGATGGTGAAAAACTGTTTTTT; CDR3: CASSWGHGRDGEKLFF
size: -; V: TRBV5-1; D: -; J: TRBJ1-5; DNA: TGCGCCAGCAGCTTGGAGGGGCAGACCCAGCAGCCCCAGCATTTT; CDR3: CASSLEGQTQQPQHF
size: -; V: TRBV4-2; D: -; J: TRBJ2-3; DNA: TGTGCCAGCAGCCAAGATCAAGGGTTTAATCGGGATACGCAGTATTTT; CDR3: CASSQDQGFNRDTQYF
size: -; V: TRBV12-3/TRBV12-4; D: -; J: TRBJ2-3; DNA: TGTGCCAGCAGTTTATTCAGGACCTTGGCGACGCAGTATTTT; CDR3: CASSLFRTLATQYF
size: few; V: TRBV20-1; D: TRBD2; J: TRBJ2-3; DNA: TGCAGTGCTGAAGCGGGGGTCAAATATACGCAGTATTTT; CDR3: CSAEAGVKYTQYF
size: -; V: TRBV7-9; D: TRBD1; J: TRBJ2-7; DNA: TGTGCCAGCAGTTGGGACAGAAGTTACCCTTACGAGCAGTACTTC; CDR3: CASSWDRSYPYEQYF
size: few; V: TRBV6-6; D: TRBD1; J: TRBJ1-3; DNA: TGTGCCAGCAGTTCAGAGGACAGGCCGACCAGGTTT; CDR3: CASSSEDRPTRF
size: -; V: TRBV5-4; D: -; J: TRBJ2-5; DNA: TGTGCCAGCAGCTTGACGACGGGGACTCGGCAAGAGACCCAGTACTTC; CDR3: CASSLTTGTRQETQYF
size: many; V: TRBV7-9; D: TRBD2; J: TRBJ2-3; DNA: TGTGCCAGCAGATTTTCAACCTTAGCGGGTAGCACAGATACGCAGTATTTT; CDR3: CASRFSTLAGSTDTQYF
size: -; V: TRBV20-1; D: TRBD2; J: TRBJ2-2; DNA: TGCAGTGCTAGGGGTTCACTAGCGGGGGAGAACACCGGGGAGCTGTTTTTT; CDR3: CSARGSLAGENTGELFF
size: many; V: TRBV29-1; D: TRBD1; J: TRBJ1-2; DNA: TGCAGCGTTGTGGGGGGACAGGGGGGTCGTGGCTACACCTTC; CDR3: CSVVGGQGGRGYTF
size: few; V: TRBV12-3/TRBV12-4; D: -; J: TRBJ2-7; DNA: TGTGCCAGCAGTTTCAGGCAGGGCCCCTACGAGCAGTACTTC; CDR3: CASSFRQGPYEQYF
size: -; V: TRBV5-1; D: TRBD1; J: TRBJ2-1; DNA: TGCGCCAGCAGCCATACAGGGGGCCCTTACAATGAGCAGTTCTTC; CDR3: CASSHTGGPYNEQFF
size: many; V: TRBV3-1; D: -; J: TRBJ2-5; DNA: TGTGCCAGCAGCCATCGGACGCGTGCAGGGTTGAAGACCCAGTACTTC; CDR3: CASSHRTRAGLKTQYF
size: few; V: TRBV7-2; D: -; J: TRBJ2-4; DNA: TGTGCCAGCAGCCCGATAGCGAGGAACATTCAGTACTTC; CDR3: CASSPIARNIQYF
size: many; V: TRBV11-2; D: -; J: TRBJ1-4; DNA: TGTGCCAGCAGCTTAGACGGGAATGAAAAACTGTTTTTT; CDR3: CASSLDGNEKLFF
size: -; V: TRBV5-1; D: -; J: TRBJ2-6; DNA: TGCGCCAGCAGCCCGATACAGGGGAGGACTGGGGCCAACGTCCTGACTTTC; CDR3: CASSPIQGRTGANVLTF
size: -; V: TRBV19; D: -; J: TRBJ1-5; DNA: TGTGCCAGTAAGTGGGCCAACAATCAGCCCCAGCATTTT; CDR3: CASKWANNQPQHF
size: many; V: TRBV11-2; D: -; J: TRBJ2-3; DNA: TGTGCCAGCAGGACAGTCGGGGGTACGCAGTATTTT; CDR3: CASRTVGGTQYF
size: few; V: TRBV29-1; D: -; J: TRBJ2-5; DNA: TGCAGCGTTCTTGGGGAGAGAGAGACCCAGTACTTC; CDR3: CSVLGERETQYF
size: few; V: TRBV5-1; D: -; J: TRBJ1-6; DNA: TGCGCCAGCAGCTTTGGGGTCTCACCCCTCCACTTT; CDR3: CASSFGVSPLHF
size: -; V: TRBV5-6; D: -; J: TRBJ1-2; DNA: TGTGCCAGCAGCTTGGTGCTTAACTATGGCTACACCTTC; CDR3: CASSLVLNYGYTF
size: -; V: TRBV5-6; D: -; J: TRBJ2-3; DNA: TGTGCCAGCAGCTTACGAGGGTACGACACAGATACGCAGTATTTT; CDR3: CASSLRGYDTDTQYF
size: -; V: TRBV5-1; D: -; J: TRBJ1-1; DNA: TGCGCCAGCAGCTTCCCAGACACTGAAGCTTTCTTT; CDR3: CASSFPDTEAFF